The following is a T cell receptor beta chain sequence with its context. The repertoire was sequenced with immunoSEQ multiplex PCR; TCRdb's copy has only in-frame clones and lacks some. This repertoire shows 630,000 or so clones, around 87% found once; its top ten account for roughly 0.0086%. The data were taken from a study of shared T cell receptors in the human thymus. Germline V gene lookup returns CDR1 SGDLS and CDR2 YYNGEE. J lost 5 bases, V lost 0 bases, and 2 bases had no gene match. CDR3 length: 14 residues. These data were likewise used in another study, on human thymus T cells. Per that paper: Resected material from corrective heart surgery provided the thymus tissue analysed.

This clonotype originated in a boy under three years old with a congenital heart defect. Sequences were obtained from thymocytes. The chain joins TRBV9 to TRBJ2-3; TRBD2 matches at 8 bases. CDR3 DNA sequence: TGTGCCAGCAGCGTAGAACTAGCGGAAGATACGCAGTATTTT. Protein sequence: CASSVELAEDTQYF.